The source of this T cell receptor beta chain is a study of shared clonotypes between healthy human individuals. The germline V and J ends were trimmed by 0 bases and 2 bases, with 9 bases remaining between them. The CDR3 spans 15 residues. The germline V gene has CDR1 SGHRS and CDR2 YFSETQ. Findings and limits, study-wide: For naive CD4 cells, roughly 4.6% of clonotypes were shared across a handful of donors. The authors sampled blood alone, and tissue repertoires likely differ. Clonotype sharing among donors likely depends on sequencing depth.

This clone was detected once. Its target is not known. The data were produced by immunoSEQ multiplex PCR, yet TCRdb's version contains in-frame clones alone and is incomplete. The sample carries 2 million to 2.5 million clones, 92% recorded once. Material: naive CD4+ T cells from PBMCs. The subset: CD45RA+ positively selected. The J gene is TRBJ2-1, the V gene TRBV5-1; D not resolved. This TCR came from a young man in good health. Some clones in this sample may be carry-over from other donors' samples. This chain's CDR3 is CASSLASVAYNEQFF. CDR3 sequence (DNA): TGCGCCAGCAGCTTGGCATCGGTCGCCTACAATGAGCAGTTCTTC.